This TCR beta chain stems from a study of cytomegalovirus exposure and HLA in healthy donors. The PCR ran on 60 Vbeta and 13 Jbeta primers. The protocol was immunoSEQ multiplex PCR, while the TCRdb copy is restricted to in-frame clones and leaves out a portion. Here the sample spans nearly 95,000 clones, less than 10% being singletons. Study results and caveats: HLA allele associations emerged for some 16,000 TCR beta sequences in a later analysis, at 0.05 false discovery rate. Earlier analysis looked at TCR beta V segments, and most were productive about 87% or about 30% of the time. Published work reported that the classifier diagnosed cytomegalovirus status with high specificity and sensitivity.

This CDR3 comprises 16 residues. The junction had 5 bases not matched to a gene; V was cut back by 4 bases and J by 1 base. Per the germline V gene, CDR1 is MNHNS and CDR2 is SASEGT. About this clone: Its antigen is as yet unknown.

This clonotype was sampled from a man aged 45 to 65 in good health and CMV-seronegative. The rearrangement joins TRBV6-1 to TRBJ2-3, with TRBD1 matching 10 bases. Sequenced: PBMCs. CDR3 region: CASSAGTGDGTDTQYF. For the CDR3, the DNA is TGTGCCAGCAGTGCCGGGACAGGGGATGGCACAGATACGCAGTATTTT.